The clone carrying this T cell receptor (beta chain) was recorded many times. The antigen is undetermined. Study results and caveats: The TCR gene usage of tumor memory CD4+ T cells clustered together with blood and lymph node memory CD4+ cells and with lymph node naive CD4+ cells. Tumor-infiltrating Treg TCR alpha and beta sequences overlapped most with tumor naive CD4+ T cells, then blood naive.

The germline CDR1 and CDR2 sequences are LGHNA and YNFKEQ. This CDR3 comprises 17 residues. The trim removed 2 bases at V and 3 bases at J, leaving 7 bases unmatched. Semi-nested PCR with Nested Universal Primer A followed constant-region reverse priming of full-length variable regions. One entry per CDR3 protein results from TCRdb running MiXCR on the 5' RACE reads. The data contain roughly 20,000 distinct CDR3 sequences, more than 30% of them singletons. The sample comprised tumor-infiltrating naive CD4+ T cells sorted from the breast tumor. Sample subset: naive CD4+ T cells, CD4+CD45RA+CD25-. The sequence was collected from a female donor with breast cancer. The V gene is TRBV4-2, the J gene TRBJ2-1, with 10 bases identical to TRBD2. DNA of the CDR3: TGTGCCAGCAGCCAAAGGAGCGGGAGGGCCATCTACAATGAGCAGTTCTTC. This translates into CASSQRSGRAIYNEQFF.